This T cell receptor (beta chain) is drawn from a study of T-cell memory formation after mild COVID-19. Study-level findings and limits: The pre-infection memory compartment contained some responding clones, suggesting cross-reactive memory joined. Later expanders leaned toward CD4+, whereas clones contracting from day 15 to 85 were balanced CD4/CD8.

About this clonotype: Antigen specificity is unknown.

Amplification by 5'RACE using constant-segment primers produced TCR alpha and TCR beta cDNA libraries that carried sample barcodes and UMIs. TCRdb called the 5' RACE reads again in MiXCR, with one record for every CDR3 protein. Among about 310,000 distinct CDR3 sequences listed, less than 20% were seen once. Germline V gene data show CDR1 as LGHDT and CDR2 as YNNKEL (reference sequence). V lost 0 bases and J 0 bases, leaving 3 bases between the germline ends. The CDR3 is 15 amino acids. The sequencing input was PBMCs or a T cell subset sorted from them (not recorded which). The chain links TRBV3-1 to TRBJ2-6; D unclear. This TCR was recovered from a man aged 18-30 years who had mild COVID-19 (a few samples of this study predate the infection). Cell type and time point are not known. DNA for the CDR3: TGTGCCAGCAGCCAAGATAACTCTGGGGCCAACGTCCTGACTTTC. Protein: CASSQDNSGANVLTF.